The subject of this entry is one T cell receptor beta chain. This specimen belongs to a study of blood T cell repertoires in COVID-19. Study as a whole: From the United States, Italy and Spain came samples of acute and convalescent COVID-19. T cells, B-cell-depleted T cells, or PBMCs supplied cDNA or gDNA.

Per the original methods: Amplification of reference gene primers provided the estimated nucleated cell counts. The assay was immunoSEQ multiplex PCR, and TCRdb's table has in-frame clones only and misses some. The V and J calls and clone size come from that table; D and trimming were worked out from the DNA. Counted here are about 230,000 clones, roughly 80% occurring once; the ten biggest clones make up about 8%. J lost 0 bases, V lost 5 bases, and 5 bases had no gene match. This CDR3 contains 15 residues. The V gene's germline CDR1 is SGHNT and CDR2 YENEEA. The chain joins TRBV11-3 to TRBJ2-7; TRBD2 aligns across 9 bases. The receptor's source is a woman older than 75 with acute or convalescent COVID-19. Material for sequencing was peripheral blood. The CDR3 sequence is CASSRTSELSYEQYF. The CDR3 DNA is TGTGCCAGCAGCCGGACTAGCGAGCTCTCCTACGAGCAGTACTTC.